This T cell receptor beta chain was obtained from a study of blood T cell repertoires in COVID-19. Across the whole study: Acute and convalescent COVID-19 samples came from the United States, Italy and Spain.

As originally analysed: Estimates of nucleated cell counts were drawn from the amplification of reference gene primers. This table comes from immunoSEQ multiplex PCR, and its TCRdb copy is limited to in-frame clones, with some not included. Clonal size and the V and J genes are those of that table, whereas D and trimming came from the DNA. The sample lists 150,000 to 200,000 clones, over 85% occurring once. This receptor was identified in a woman in her fifties or sixties with COVID-19, enrolled during active disease. Sequenced material: peripheral blood.

CDR3 sequence reads: CASSLVPANFETQYF. DNA for the CDR3: TGCGCCAGCAGCTTGGTACCAGCGAATTTCGAGACCCAGTACTTC. The chain links TRBV5-1 to TRBJ2-5, with D hard to call. CDR3 length: 15 residues. The V end was cut by 0 bases, the J end by 5 bases, with 14 bases between. Germline values: CDR1 SGHRS, CDR2 YFSETQ.